This T cell receptor beta chain was found in a study of shared clonotypes between healthy human individuals. The germline V gene encodes CDR1 SQVTM and CDR2 ANQGSEA. This CDR3 contains 11 residues. This table comes from immunoSEQ multiplex PCR, and its TCRdb copy is limited to in-frame clones, with some not included. The repertoire holds about 2.2 million clones, over 85% seen once, with approximately 1.7% in the top ten. CD45RO-negative CD8 cells positively selected for CCR7 made up the naive population, which excluded terminally differentiated effector memory CD45RA+ cells. Remarks on this clone: At one end the junction does not follow the germline gene, possibly because of a read error.

The receptor's source is a man aged 18 to 29 in good health. Some clones in this sample may be carry-over from other donors' samples. The chain is built from TRBV29-1 and TRBJ1-1; no reliable D call. Material for sequencing was naive CD8+ T cells from PBMCs. CDR3 residues: CSVDLMGGRGF. The CDR3 DNA reads as TGCAGCGTTGATTTGATGGGAGGCAGAGGCTTT.